These 9 T cell receptor beta chains came from one sample sequenced in a study of identical twins. TCRdb analysed the 5' RACE reads with MiXCR anew, one entry per CDR3 protein. The table includes 690,000 or so distinct CDR3 sequences, about 9.4% detected once. These same records also appear under a second study, on yellow fever vaccine responses in identical twins.

The material sequenced was PBMCs. These receptors all come from a young woman in good health.

This chain connects TRBV6-1 to TRBJ2-3; 13 bases fit TRBD2. With 6 bases clipped from V and 0 bases from J, the junction kept 6 bases outside the gene matches. Looked up from germline, CDR1 is MNHNS and CDR2 is SASEGT. The CDR3 covers 17 residues. CDR3 loop: CASSQLAGGPSTDTQYF. In nucleotides, the CDR3 is TGTGCCAGCAGCCAACTAGCGGGGGGGCCCAGCACAGATACGCAGTATTTT.

The chain joins TRBV5-1 to TRBJ2-1, with D possibly called TRBD1 or TRBD2 (6 bases each). The V end was cut by 8 bases, the J end by 9 bases, with 12 bases between. Germline V CDR1 and CDR2: SGHRS, YFSETQ. The CDR3 has 11 residues. The CDR3 sequence is CASLGGSEQFF. The CDR3 DNA follows: TGCGCCAGTCTGGGGGGCAGTGAGCAGTTCTTC.

This clonotype was detected ten times or more. The chain carries TRBV20-1 and TRBJ2-1; 8 nucleotides agree with TRBD1. Unmatched junction bases numbered 6, after V lost 0 bases and J lost 8 bases. The CDR3 is 14 amino acids. Germline V gives CDR1 DFQATT, CDR2 SNEGSKA (reference sequence). DNA of the CDR3: TGCAGTGCTAGAGAGGACAGGGAAGGCGATGAGCAGTTCTTC. Translation gives CSAREDREGDEQFF.

This clonotype was seen only a few times. The chain recombines TRBV4-2 with TRBJ2-2; 7 bases fit TRBD1. Looked up from germline, CDR1 is LGHNA and CDR2 is YNFKEQ. The CDR3 is made up of 15 amino acids. Trimming removed 3 bases from V and 7 bases from J; junction bases left unmatched: 8. The CDR3 sequence is CASSHRDRAIGELFF. Written as DNA, the CDR3 is TGTGCCAGCAGCCATCGAGACAGGGCTATCGGGGAGCTGTTTTTT.

This chain links TRBV7-9 with TRBJ2-1; weak D call: TRBD2 (5 bases). This CDR3 region has 14 residues. V lost 2 bases and J 6 bases, leaving 11 bases between the germline ends. Per germline, CDR1 SEHNR and CDR2 FQNEAQ (reference sequence). CDR3 protein: CASSLHREANEQFF. CDR3 bases: TGTGCCAGCAGCTTACACCGGGAAGCCAATGAGCAGTTCTTC.

This clonotype has ten or more counts. The J gene is TRBJ2-7, the V gene TRBV2; a possible D gene is TRBD1 (6 bases). CDR3 length: 14 residues. Deletions cut 8 bases from V and 0 bases from J, with 14 bases between. The germline V gene has CDR1 SNHLY and CDR2 FYNNEI. CDR3 coding DNA: TGTGCCAGCGAGACAGGTGGAAGCTCCTACGAGCAGTACTTC. Residues: CASETGGSSYEQYF.

This clonotype was observed a handful of times. This chain links TRBV5-1 with TRBJ2-3; 12 bases match TRBD2. CDR1 and CDR2 (germline): SGHRS, YFSETQ. V was clipped by 4 bases and J by 3 bases; unmatched bases: 9. This CDR3 is built from 17 residues. The CDR3 sequence: CASSGPQTSGGTDTQYF. Here the CDR3 DNA reads TGCGCCAGCAGCGGCCCGCAGACTAGCGGGGGAACAGATACGCAGTATTTT.

The chain is built from TRBV2 and TRBJ1-6, with TRBD1 as a possible D gene (5 bases). Germline values: CDR1 SNHLY, CDR2 FYNNEI. The CDR3 covers 13 residues. Trimming took 7 bases from V and 7 from J, leaving 11 bases between them. The chain's CDR3 is CASTGTKNSPLHF. The DNA for the CDR3 is TGTGCCAGCACCGGGACTAAAAATTCACCCCTCCACTTT.

V gene TRBV20-1 combines with J gene TRBJ2-2, with D unclear. Trimming took off 4 bases at V and 3 bases at J, with 9 bases between the two ends. CDR3 size: 13 residues. Germline CDR1 is DFQATT and CDR2 is SNEGSKA (reference sequence). The CDR3 DNA is TGCAGTGCTAAACTGGAATACACCGGGGAGCTGTTTTTT. This encodes CSAKLEYTGELFF.